The present entry profiles one TCR beta chain with its context. This entry is derived from a study of T cells in Graves' hyperthyroidism and ophthalmopathy. Authors of the study amplified TCR beta CDR3 regions from RNA transcripts. Initially, a first-round RT-PCR of the TCR CDR3 employed the HTBI primer set. One entry per CDR3 protein results from TCRdb running MiXCR on the multiplex PCR reads. The data hold a few hundred thousand distinct CDR3 sequences, with about 15% observed a single time. This CDR3 is 14 amino acids long. Trimming removed 6 bases at V and 2 bases at J, with 13 bases between. V usage is TRBV12-3 or TRBV12-4 and J usage is TRBJ1-2, with D hard to call. Material: blood. This receptor was taken from a woman aged 25 to 39 with Graves' hyperthyroidism. The CDR3 region is CASRRSGGNYGYTF. In nucleotides, the CDR3 is TGTGCCAGCAGACGCTCGGGAGGGAACTATGGCTACACCTTC.